Included here is one T cell receptor (beta chain) sequence, with context. This sample is drawn from a study of blood T cell repertoires in COVID-19. TCRdb's table, derived via immunoSEQ multiplex PCR, lists solely in-frame clones and lacks some. The table includes 200,000 to 300,000 clones, 65% to 85% detected once. From germline, CDR1 is LNHDA and CDR2 SQIVND (reference sequence). The V gene end was trimmed by 4 bases and the J gene end by 1 base; junction bases not matched to a gene: 5. The CDR3 length is 17 residues. This chain connects TRBV19 to TRBJ2-2, with 11 bases lining up with TRBD2. The clonotype was recovered from a woman older than 75 with acute or convalescent COVID-19. Sequencing input: peripheral blood. In nucleotides, the CDR3 is TGTGCCAGTAGTAGAAAAGGGACTAGCGGGAACACCGGGGAGCTGTTTTTT. Its protein is CASSRKGTSGNTGELFF. Full variable domain (rest looked up from reference TRBV19 and TRBJ2-2): DGGITQSPKYLFRKEGQNVTLSCEQNLNHDAMYWYRQDPGQGLRLIYYSQIVNDFQKGDIAEGYSVSREKKESFPLTVTSAQKNPTAFYLCASSRKGTSGNTGELFFGEGSRLTVL.